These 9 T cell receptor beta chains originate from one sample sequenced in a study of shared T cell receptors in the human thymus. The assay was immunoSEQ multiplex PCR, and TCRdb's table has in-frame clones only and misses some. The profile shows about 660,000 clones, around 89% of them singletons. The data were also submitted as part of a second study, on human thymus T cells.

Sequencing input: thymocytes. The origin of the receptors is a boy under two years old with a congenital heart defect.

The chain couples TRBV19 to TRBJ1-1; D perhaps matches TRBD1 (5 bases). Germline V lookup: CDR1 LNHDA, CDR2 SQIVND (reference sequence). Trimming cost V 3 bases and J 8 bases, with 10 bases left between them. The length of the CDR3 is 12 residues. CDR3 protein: CASSMVGREAFF. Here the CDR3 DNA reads TGTGCCAGTAGTATGGTGGGGCGGGAAGCTTTCTTT.

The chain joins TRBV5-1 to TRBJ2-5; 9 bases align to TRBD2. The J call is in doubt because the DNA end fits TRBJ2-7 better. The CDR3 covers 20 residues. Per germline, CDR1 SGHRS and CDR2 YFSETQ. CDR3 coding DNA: TGCGCCAGCAGCTCCGGGCGCGCCACCGGTAGCGGGAGCAGGTCCTACGAGCAGTACTTC. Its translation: CASSSGRATGSGSRSYEQYF.

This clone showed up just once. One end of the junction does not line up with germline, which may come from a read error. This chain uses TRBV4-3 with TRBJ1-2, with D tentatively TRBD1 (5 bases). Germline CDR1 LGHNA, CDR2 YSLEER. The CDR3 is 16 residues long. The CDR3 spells CAGSQDLAGPNYGYTF. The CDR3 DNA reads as TGCGCCGGCAGCCAAGACTTGGCAGGGCCAAACTATGGCTACACCTTC.

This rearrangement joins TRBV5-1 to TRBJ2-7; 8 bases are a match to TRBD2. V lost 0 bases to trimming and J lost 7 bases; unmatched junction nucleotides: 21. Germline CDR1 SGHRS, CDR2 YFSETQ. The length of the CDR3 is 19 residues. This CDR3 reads CASSLDPGLVSVLAGEQYF. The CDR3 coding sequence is TGCGCCAGCAGCTTGGACCCGGGACTAGTCAGTGTGCTTGCTGGAGAGCAGTACTTC.

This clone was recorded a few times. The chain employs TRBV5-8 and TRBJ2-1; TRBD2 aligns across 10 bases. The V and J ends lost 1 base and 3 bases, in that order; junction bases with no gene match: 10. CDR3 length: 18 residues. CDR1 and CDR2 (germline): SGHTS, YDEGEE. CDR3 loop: CASSLRVPGLAIYNEQFF. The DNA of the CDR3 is TGTGCCAGCAGCTTGAGGGTCCCGGGACTAGCGATCTACAATGAGCAGTTCTTC.

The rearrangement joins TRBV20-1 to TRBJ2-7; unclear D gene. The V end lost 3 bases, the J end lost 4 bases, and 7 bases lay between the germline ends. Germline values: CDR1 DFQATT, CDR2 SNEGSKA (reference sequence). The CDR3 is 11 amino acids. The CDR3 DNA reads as TGCAGTGCTAGGAGGCGGTACGAGCAGTACTTC. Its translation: CSARRRYEQYF.

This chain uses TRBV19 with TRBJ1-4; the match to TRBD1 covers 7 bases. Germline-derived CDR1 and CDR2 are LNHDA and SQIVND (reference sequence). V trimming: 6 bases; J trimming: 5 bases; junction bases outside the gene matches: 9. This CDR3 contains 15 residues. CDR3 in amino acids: CASSITGAGNEKLFF. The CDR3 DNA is TGTGCCAGTAGCATAACAGGGGCAGGGAATGAAAAACTGTTTTTT.

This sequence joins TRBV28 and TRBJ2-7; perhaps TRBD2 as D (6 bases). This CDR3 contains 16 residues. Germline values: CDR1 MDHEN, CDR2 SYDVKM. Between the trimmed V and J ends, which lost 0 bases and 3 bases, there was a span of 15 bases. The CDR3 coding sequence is TGTGCCAGCAGTTTATGCTGTCGGGACTGGGGCTACGAGCAGTACTTC. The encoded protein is CASSLCCRDWGYEQYF.

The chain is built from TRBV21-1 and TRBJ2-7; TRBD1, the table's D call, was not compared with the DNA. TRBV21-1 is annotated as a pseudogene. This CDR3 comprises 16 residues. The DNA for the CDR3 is TGTGCCAGCAGCAAAGCGGACGGGACAGGGTCGTACGAGCAGTACTTC. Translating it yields CASSKADGTGSYEQYF.